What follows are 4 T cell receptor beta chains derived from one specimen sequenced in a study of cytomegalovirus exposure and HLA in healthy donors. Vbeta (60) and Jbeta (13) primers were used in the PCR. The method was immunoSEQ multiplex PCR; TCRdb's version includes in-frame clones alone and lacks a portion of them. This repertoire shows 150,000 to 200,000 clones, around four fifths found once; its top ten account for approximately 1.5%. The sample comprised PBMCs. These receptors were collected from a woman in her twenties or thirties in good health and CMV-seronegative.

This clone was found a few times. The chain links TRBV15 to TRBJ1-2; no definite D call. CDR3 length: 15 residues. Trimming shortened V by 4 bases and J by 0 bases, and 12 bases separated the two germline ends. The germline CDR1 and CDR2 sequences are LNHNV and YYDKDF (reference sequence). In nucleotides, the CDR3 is TGTGCCACCAGCATCCAAGCGGGGACTAACTATGGCTACACCTTC. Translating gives CATSIQAGTNYGYTF.

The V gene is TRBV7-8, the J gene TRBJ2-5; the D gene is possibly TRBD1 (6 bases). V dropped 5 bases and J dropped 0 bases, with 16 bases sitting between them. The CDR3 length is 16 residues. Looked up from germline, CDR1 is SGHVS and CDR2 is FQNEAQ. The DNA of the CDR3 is TGTGCCAGCAGCCCCCTCTGGGACACCTACCAAGAGACCCAGTACTTC. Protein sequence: CASSPLWDTYQETQYF. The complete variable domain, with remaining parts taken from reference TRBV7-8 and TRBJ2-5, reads GAGVSQSPRYKVAKRGQDVALRCDPISGHVSLFWYQQALGQGPEFLTYFQNEAQLDKSGLPSDRFFAERPEGSVSTLKIQRTQQEDSAVYLCASSPLWDTYQETQYFGPGTRLLVL.

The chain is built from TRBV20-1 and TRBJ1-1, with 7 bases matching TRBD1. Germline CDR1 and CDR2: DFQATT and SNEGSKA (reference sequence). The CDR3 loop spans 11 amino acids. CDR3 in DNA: TGCAGCGCAGGGGGTGAAGGTGGAGCTTTCTTT. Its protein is CSAGGEGGAFF.

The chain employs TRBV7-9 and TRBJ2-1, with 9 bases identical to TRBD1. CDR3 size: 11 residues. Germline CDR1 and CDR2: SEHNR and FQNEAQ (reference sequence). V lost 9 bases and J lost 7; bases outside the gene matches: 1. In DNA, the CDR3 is TGTGCCAGTGGACAGGGGAATGAGCAGTTCTTC. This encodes CASGQGNEQFF.